The clone carrying this T cell receptor (beta chain) appeared a single time. The data are from a study of T cell changes during pregnancy in multiple sclerosis. TCRdb keeps only in-frame clones here, not all; method: immunoSEQ multiplex PCR. The data show tens of thousands of clones, roughly 92% seen once. The TCR was taken from a female donor with multiple sclerosis, enrolled in a pregnancy study. Sequences were derived from CD4+ T cells from peripheral blood mononuclear cells, sampled in the third trimester of pregnancy.

Here the CDR3 DNA reads TGTGCCAGCAGTGGAGGAGGGGGCGCATCCTACGAGCAGTACTTC. It specifies CASSGGGGASYEQYF. The chain has TRBV2 and TRBJ2-7, with a possible D match to TRBD1 (7 bases). The CDR3 has 15 amino acids. Trimming left V 4 bases short and J 1 base short, with 14 bases between. CDR1 is SNHLY, CDR2 FYNNEI, per germline.